These 30 T cell receptor beta chains originate from one sample sequenced in a study of OX40 agonist ivuxolimab in advanced cancers. Here immunoSEQ multiplex PCR was the method, and the copy in TCRdb shows in-frame clones only, minus some. The sample includes nearly 9,000 clones, around 89% seen only once; the top ten take 15% to 20%. This material consisted of CD4+ or CD8+ T cells sorted from blood, taken in a trial of the OX40 agonist ivuxolimab. These receptors were taken from an adult with an advanced solid tumor such as melanoma, head and neck, liver or kidney cancer.

This CDR3 is CASSLAAVSGNTIYF. The CDR3 DNA reads TGTGCCAGCAGCTTGGCCGCAGTCTCTGGAAACACCATATATTTT. The rearrangement links TRBV5-6 to TRBJ1-3; unclear D gene. Trimming removed 0 bases at V and 0 bases at J, with 7 bases between. The CDR3 loop spans 15 amino acids. CDR1 is SGHDT and CDR2 is YYEEEE in the germline V gene.

The chain links TRBV9 to TRBJ2-5, with 7 bases lining up with TRBD1. This CDR3 is 14 amino acids long. V dropped 6 bases and J dropped 2; count of bases not matched to a gene: 7. Germline CDR1 reads SGDLS; CDR2 reads YYNGEE. The DNA of the CDR3 is TGTGCCAGCAACTCTCCGGGACAGCAAGAGACCCAGTACTTC. Its translation: CASNSPGQQETQYF.

The chain uses TRBV28 and TRBJ2-2, with 8 bases aligning to TRBD1. Germline lookup yields CDR1 MDHEN and CDR2 SYDVKM. This CDR3 region has 15 residues. V was clipped by 5 bases and J by 5 bases; unmatched bases: 7. DNA of the CDR3: TGTGCCAGCAGTCCCGGACAGGGAAGGACCGGGGAGCTGTTTTTT. Translation: CASSPGQGRTGELFF.

The J gene is TRBJ1-2, the V gene TRBV6-1, with D possibly matching TRBD1 (5 bases). The V gene lost 5 bases and the J gene lost 7 bases, with 14 bases spanning the gap. CDR1 is MNHNS, CDR2 SASEGT, per germline. The length of the CDR3 is 13 residues. The CDR3 DNA reads as TGTGCCAGCAGTTATCGGACGGGGGGTGGCTACACCTTC. This codes for CASSYRTGGGYTF.

The rearrangement links TRBV14 to TRBJ2-7; 7 bases align to TRBD2. The CDR3 extends over 13 amino acids. Germline V gene data show CDR1 as SGHDN and CDR2 as FVKESK. The V gene end was trimmed by 6 bases and the J gene end by 7 bases; junction bases not matched to a gene: 9. Here the CDR3 reads CASRKTGGDEQYF. Written as DNA, the CDR3 is TGTGCCAGCAGGAAAACTGGGGGGGATGAGCAGTACTTC.

This rearrangement joins TRBV4-1 to TRBJ2-7, with D possibly TRBD2 on 6 matching bases. Between the trimmed V and J ends, which lost 2 bases and 5 bases, there was a span of 7 bases. The CDR3 has 12 amino acids. Germline CDR1 and CDR2: MGHRA and YSYEKL. CDR3 region: CASSQPGDEQYF. CDR3 nucleotide sequence: TGCGCCAGCAGCCAACCGGGGGACGAGCAGTACTTC.

For the CDR3, the DNA is TGTGCCAGCAGTGAAGCCGCGGGAGGGCTGATCGATGAGCAGTTCTTC. Translating it yields CASSEAAGGLIDEQFF. V usage is TRBV6-1 and J usage is TRBJ2-1; 9 bases align to TRBD2. Germline trimming cut 0 bases from V and 8 bases from J; bases unmatched to any gene: 8. The length of the CDR3 is 16 residues. Germline loops: CDR1 MNHNS, CDR2 SASEGT.

The chain has TRBV11-3 and TRBJ2-1; the D gene is possibly TRBD2 (7 bases). CDR1 SGHNT and CDR2 YENEEA come from the germline V gene. The V gene lost 5 bases and the J gene lost 6 bases, with 17 bases spanning the gap. The CDR3 runs to 15 residues. The CDR3 DNA is TGTGCCAGCAGCCCCCCGGGGGGCTTATTCAATGAGCAGTTCTTC. Its protein is CASSPPGGLFNEQFF.

This clone was observed a handful of times. The chain has TRBV9 and TRBJ1-1, with 10 bases aligning to TRBD1. The ends lost 3 bases at V and 1 base at J; junction bases unmatched: 3. Per germline, CDR1 SGDLS and CDR2 YYNGEE. This CDR3 region has 15 residues. The CDR3 spells CASSADRGPNTEAFF. For the CDR3, the DNA is TGTGCCAGCAGCGCAGACAGGGGGCCGAACACTGAAGCTTTCTTT.

V is TRBV4-1 and J is TRBJ2-1, with no clear D. V lost 0 bases and J 0 bases, leaving 6 bases between the germline ends. This CDR3 comprises 15 residues. The germline V gene encodes CDR1 MGHRA and CDR2 YSYEKL. This CDR3 reads CASSQDLSSYNEQFF. CDR3 sequence (DNA): TGCGCCAGCAGCCAAGATCTATCCTCCTACAATGAGCAGTTCTTC.

This clone was counted a single time. The gene calls are TRBV9 and TRBJ2-7; D is unclear. The germline V gene has CDR1 SGDLS and CDR2 YYNGEE. The CDR3 totals 13 residues. The V end was cut by 0 bases, the J end by 4 bases, with 8 bases between. The CDR3 sequence: CASSVGDKYEQYF. As DNA, the CDR3 is TGTGCCAGCAGCGTAGGAGATAAATACGAGCAGTACTTC. Full variable domain (outside the CDR3, taken from reference TRBV9 and TRBJ2-7): DSGVTQTPKHLITATGQRVTLRCSPRSGDLSVYWYQQSLDQGLQFLIQYYNGEERAKGNILERFSAQQFPDLHSELNLSSLELGDSALYFCASSVGDKYEQYFGPGTRLTVT.

The genes are TRBV18 and TRBJ2-7; the D is unclear. The V gene's germline CDR1 is KGHSH and CDR2 LQKENI. Trimming removed 0 bases from V and 0 bases from J, with 18 bases in between. The CDR3 loop spans 18 amino acids. Here the CDR3 DNA reads TGTGCCAGCTCACCACCGTACGTCTCGGGCAGTTACTCCTACGAGCAGTACTTC. This sequence encodes CASSPPYVSGSYSYEQYF.

The table lists this clone with a count of one. The chain carries TRBV4-2 and TRBJ2-4, with D unresolved. Germline V gene lookup returns CDR1 LGHNA and CDR2 YNFKEQ. The CDR3 extends over 15 amino acids. The V end lost 0 bases, the J end lost 7 bases, and 13 bases lay between the germline ends. CDR3 protein: CASSQEPGPANIQYF. For the CDR3, the DNA is TGTGCCAGCAGCCAAGAGCCGGGCCCGGCGAACATTCAGTACTTC.

V and J are TRBV11-2 and TRBJ2-7; weak D call: TRBD2 (6 bases). Trimming pared 5 bases from V and 9 bases from J, leaving 20 bases between. The CDR3 length is 14 residues. Germline V gene data show CDR1 as SGHAT and CDR2 as FQNNGV. This CDR3 is CASSPGTGLSGQYF. CDR3 DNA sequence: TGTGCCAGCAGCCCGGGGACTGGGTTAAGCGGGCAGTACTTC.

Turning to this clone: In the same sample, other DNA sequences code for this CDR3. The chain uses TRBV19 and TRBJ1-1; the D gene is possibly TRBD1 (5 bases). The germline V and J ends were trimmed by 1 base and 5 bases, with 11 bases remaining between them. Germline CDR1 is LNHDA and CDR2 is SQIVND (reference sequence). The CDR3 consists of 14 residues. CDR3 DNA: TGTGCCAGTAGTATAGGGCAGGGTTGGACTGAAGCTTTCTTT. As protein: CASSIGQGWTEAFF.

This clone was seen a few times. This sequence joins TRBV5-1 and TRBJ2-3; perhaps TRBD2 as D (6 bases). Germline CDR1 and CDR2: SGHRS and YFSETQ. V was pared by 4 bases and J by 0 bases, with 18 bases between. The CDR3 spans 17 residues. The CDR3 DNA is TGCGCCAGCAGCCCGAGTGGCGCGGGGCCTAGCACAGATACGCAGTATTTT. This sequence encodes CASSPSGAGPSTDTQYF.

The chain uses TRBV7-9 and TRBJ1-2; a weak D match, TRBD1 (5 bases). CDR1 is SEHNR and CDR2 is FQNEAQ in the germline V gene (reference sequence). V was clipped by 2 bases and J by 7 bases, with 17 bases between them. This CDR3 has 15 residues. The CDR3 here is CASSLPLSERGGYTF. In nucleotides, the CDR3 is TGTGCCAGCAGCTTACCTCTTTCCGAGAGGGGTGGCTACACCTTC. The whole variable domain, filled in from reference TRBV7-9 and TRBJ1-2, reads DTGVSQNPRHKITKRGQNVTFRCDPISEHNRLYWYRQTLGQGPEFLTYFQNEAQLEKSRLLSDRFSAERPKGSFSTLEIQRTEQGDSAMYLCASSLPLSERGGYTFGSGTRLTVV.

In this sample, this clone turned up a few times. The chain joins TRBV19 to TRBJ1-1; D gene uncertain. The CDR3 totals 11 residues. Germline V gene sequence: CDR1 LNHDA, CDR2 SQIVND (reference sequence). The ends were cut back, 7 bases at V and 4 bases at J, with 7 bases in the middle. The CDR3 region is CASNVGTEAFF. CDR3 nucleotide sequence: TGTGCCAGTAATGTTGGCACTGAAGCTTTCTTT. Drawing the rest from reference TRBV19 and TRBJ1-1, the complete variable domain is DGGITQSPKYLFRKEGQNVTLSCEQNLNHDAMYWYRQDPGQGLRLIYYSQIVNDFQKGDIAEGYSVSREKKESFPLTVTSAQKNPTAFYLCASNVGTEAFFGQGTRLTVV.

The chain recombines TRBV29-1 with TRBJ2-1, with D uncertain. With 3 bases removed from V and 1 base from J, the gap between germline ends came to 4 bases. This CDR3 spans 12 amino acids. The V gene's germline CDR1 is SQVTM and CDR2 ANQGSEA. The CDR3 reads CSVESSYNEQFF. The DNA for the CDR3 is TGCAGCGTTGAGTCTTCCTACAATGAGCAGTTCTTC.

The chain couples TRBV2 to TRBJ2-5, with no clear D. The CDR3 covers 12 residues. Trimming took off 3 bases at V and 7 bases at J, with 9 bases between the two ends. The germline CDR1 and CDR2 sequences are SNHLY and FYNNEI. The CDR3 sequence: CASSDLVGTQYF. The CDR3 DNA reads as TGTGCCAGCAGTGATTTAGTCGGGACCCAGTACTTC.

The chain joins TRBV7-7 to TRBJ2-3; D is unresolved. Trimming cost V 1 base and J 2 bases, with 22 bases left between them. From germline, CDR1 is SSHAT and CDR2 FNYEAQ (reference sequence). CDR3 length: 19 residues. The CDR3 spells CASSLDRRGVVHTTDTQYF. The CDR3 DNA is TGTGCCAGCAGCTTAGATCGGCGCGGTGTCGTACATACCACAGATACGCAGTATTTT.

In this sample, this clone turned up a few times. J is TRBJ2-7 and V is TRBV28; D perhaps matches TRBD2 (5 bases). This CDR3 has 16 residues. Between the trimmed V and J ends, which lost 2 bases and 1 base, there was a span of 15 bases. The V gene's germline CDR1 is MDHEN and CDR2 SYDVKM. CDR3 nucleotides: TGTGCCAGCAGTTTAATCAGCATTGAGGGTTCCTACGAGCAGTACTTC. Its protein is CASSLISIEGSYEQYF. The full variable domain, its missing parts supplied by reference TRBV28 and TRBJ2-7, is DVKVTQSSRYLVKRTGEKVFLECVQDMDHENMFWYRQDPGLGLRLIYFSYDVKMKEKGDIPEGYSVSREKKERFSLILESASTNQTSMYLCASSLISIEGSYEQYFGPGTRLTVT.

This clone turned up a few times. This sequence joins TRBV19 and TRBJ1-5; D uncertain. This CDR3 contains 14 residues. Trimming cost V 6 bases and J 3 bases, with 12 bases left between them. Germline loops: CDR1 LNHDA, CDR2 SQIVND (reference sequence). CDR3 amino acids: CASRSRKPNQPQHF. CDR3 coding DNA: TGTGCCAGTAGATCCAGGAAACCCAATCAGCCCCAGCATTTT.

The rearrangement links TRBV5-6 to TRBJ2-7; D is uncertain. Looked up from germline, CDR1 is SGHDT and CDR2 is YYEEEE. Trimming shortened V by 0 bases and J by 3 bases, and 10 bases separated the two germline ends. The CDR3 extends over 14 amino acids. The CDR3 DNA reads TGTGCCAGCAGCTTGGCCGGCAGCAACTACGAGCAGTACTTC. As protein: CASSLAGSNYEQYF.

The V gene is TRBV19, the J gene TRBJ2-1; possibly TRBD2 for D (5 bases). From germline, CDR1 is LNHDA and CDR2 SQIVND (reference sequence). The CDR3 totals 17 residues. Trimming pared 5 bases from V and 6 bases from J, leaving 23 bases between. CDR3 sequence reads: CASSGIGEGILPNEQFF. The CDR3 DNA reads TGTGCCAGTAGTGGAATTGGAGAGGGCATACTCCCCAATGAGCAGTTCTTC.

CDR3 in DNA: TGTGCCAGCATTGTGCTAGCGGACCTCACAGATACGCAGTATTTT. Encoded protein: CASIVLADLTDTQYF. The rearrangement links TRBV2 to TRBJ2-3, with 7 nucleotides matching TRBD2. Per germline, CDR1 SNHLY and CDR2 FYNNEI. The CDR3 spans 15 residues. Trimming removed 7 bases from V and 2 bases from J; junction bases left unmatched: 9.

The chain employs TRBV19 and TRBJ1-1, with D unclear. Trimming left V 9 bases short and J 5 bases short, with 13 bases between. CDR1 LNHDA and CDR2 SQIVND come from the germline V gene (reference sequence). The CDR3 has 12 residues. The CDR3 DNA is TGTGCCAGCGGGAGACGGGGAACTGAAGCTTTCTTT. Its protein is CASGRRGTEAFF.

The V and J genes are TRBV5-6 and TRBJ1-5; TRBD1 aligns across 11 bases. Germline V gene sequence: CDR1 SGHDT, CDR2 YYEEEE. CDR3 size: 14 residues. J lost 6 bases, V lost 5 bases, and 4 bases had no gene match. The CDR3 bases are TGTGCCAGCAGGGCCGGGACAGGGGGTCAGCCCCAGCATTTT. Protein product: CASRAGTGGQPQHF.

This chain links TRBV30 with TRBJ2-3; D unresolved. From germline, CDR1 is GTSNPN and CDR2 SVGIG (reference sequence). The CDR3 has 13 residues. V was trimmed by 7 bases and J by 6 bases, leaving 17 bases between them. This chain's CDR3 is CAFGSDLEDTQYF. CDR3 DNA sequence: TGTGCCTTCGGGTCAGACCTGGAGGATACGCAGTATTTT. Supplemented by reference TRBV30 and TRBJ2-3, the full variable domain reads SQTIHQWPATLVQPVGSPLSLECTVEGTSNPNLYWYRQAAGRGLQLLFYSVGIGQISSEVPQNLSASRPQDRQFILSSKKLLLSDSGFYLCAFGSDLEDTQYFGPGTRLTVL.

The CDR3: CASSFRTTNTGELFF. Written as DNA, the CDR3 is TGTGCCAGCAGCTTCAGGACAACGAACACCGGGGAGCTGTTTTTT. The genes are TRBV7-8 and TRBJ2-2; D is perhaps TRBD1 (5 bases). The CDR3 consists of 15 residues. V gave up 3 bases and J gave up 0 bases, with 8 bases separating them. Germline assignment: CDR1 SGHVS and CDR2 FQNEAQ.